This TCR beta chain was profiled in a study of cytomegalovirus exposure and HLA in healthy donors. PCR was performed using 60 Vbeta and 13 Jbeta primers. Sequenced by immunoSEQ multiplex PCR; TCRdb stores in-frame clones only, minus some. The table includes 190,000 or so clones, 80% to 85% detected once. In regard to this clone: Its matching antigen is unknown.

General observations from the study: 87-base-pair reads could not separate some V segments, including TRBV6-2 and TRBV6-3.

Germline V lookup: CDR1 MDHEN, CDR2 SYDVKM. Trimming removed 3 bases at V and 0 bases at J, with 15 bases between. This CDR3 comprises 16 residues. Specimen: PBMCs. The chain couples TRBV28 to TRBJ2-7; D is perhaps TRBD1 (7 bases). The TCR comes from a man in his forties or fifties in good health and CMV-seronegative. CDR3 coding DNA: TGTGCCAGCAGTTTCGGAGGGCAGGGGGTCTCCTACGAGCAGTACTTC. Amino acids: CASSFGGQGVSYEQYF.